This TCR beta chain is drawn from a study of blood T cell repertoires in COVID-19. Study information: The origin of the acute and convalescent COVID-19 samples was the United States, Italy and Spain. T cells, B-cell-depleted T cells, or PBMCs provided the cDNA or gDNA that served as material.

This CDR3 has 18 amino acids. V trimming: 6 bases; J trimming: 2 bases; junction bases outside the gene matches: 12. Germline assignment: CDR1 MDHEN and CDR2 SYDVKM. In the study's own analysis: Estimates of nucleated cell counts were drawn from the amplification of reference gene primers. Measured with immunoSEQ multiplex PCR; TCRdb has only the in-frame clones, and not every one. V, J and clone size derive from that table, while D and trimming were established from the DNA sequence. This table has approximately 100,000 clones, roughly 90% appearing once. This clone was seen a single time. The clonotype originates from a woman aged 60-75 years with acute or convalescent COVID-19. This chain joins TRBV28 and TRBJ2-6, with 8 bases matching TRBD1. The sample taken for sequencing was peripheral blood. The CDR3 DNA reads TGTGCCAGCAGCCTATCCGGGACAGGTCACGCTGGGGCCAACGTCCTGACTTTC. Residues: CASSLSGTGHAGANVLTF.